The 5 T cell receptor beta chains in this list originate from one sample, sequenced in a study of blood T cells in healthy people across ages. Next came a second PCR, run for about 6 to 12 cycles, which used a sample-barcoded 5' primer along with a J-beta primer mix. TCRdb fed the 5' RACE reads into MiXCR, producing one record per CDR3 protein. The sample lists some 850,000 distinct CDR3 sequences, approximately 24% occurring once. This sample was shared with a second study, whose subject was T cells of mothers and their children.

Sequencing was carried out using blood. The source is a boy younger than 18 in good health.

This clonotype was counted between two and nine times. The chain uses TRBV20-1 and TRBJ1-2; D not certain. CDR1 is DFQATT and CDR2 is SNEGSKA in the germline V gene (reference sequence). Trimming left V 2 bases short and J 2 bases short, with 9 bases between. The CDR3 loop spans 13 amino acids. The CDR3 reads CSARPQLNYGYTF. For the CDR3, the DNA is TGCAGTGCTAGACCCCAGCTGAACTATGGCTACACCTTC.

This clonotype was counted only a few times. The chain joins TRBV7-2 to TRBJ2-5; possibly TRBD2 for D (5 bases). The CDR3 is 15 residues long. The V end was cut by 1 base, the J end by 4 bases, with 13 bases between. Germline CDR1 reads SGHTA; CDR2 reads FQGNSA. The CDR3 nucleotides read TGTGCCAGCAGCTTAGGCGGGCTAGCTGGAGAGACCCAGTACTTC. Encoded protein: CASSLGGLAGETQYF. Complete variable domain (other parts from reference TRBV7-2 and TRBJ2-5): GAGVSQSPSNKVTEKGKDVELRCDPISGHTALYWYRQSLGQGLEFLIYFQGNSAPDKSGLPSDRFSAERTGGSVSTLTIQRTQQEDSAVYLCASSLGGLAGETQYFGPGTRLLVL.

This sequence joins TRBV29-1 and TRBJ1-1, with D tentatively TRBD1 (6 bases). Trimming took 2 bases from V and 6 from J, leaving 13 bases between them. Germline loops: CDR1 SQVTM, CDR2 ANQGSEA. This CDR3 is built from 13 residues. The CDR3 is CSVEKQGRSEAFF. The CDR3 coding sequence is TGCAGCGTTGAAAAACAGGGAAGATCTGAAGCTTTCTTT.

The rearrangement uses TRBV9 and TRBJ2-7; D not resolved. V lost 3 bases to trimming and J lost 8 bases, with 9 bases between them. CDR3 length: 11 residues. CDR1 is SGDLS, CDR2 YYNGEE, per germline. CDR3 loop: CASSGGTQQYF. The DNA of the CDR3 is TGTGCCAGCAGCGGGGGTACTCAGCAGTACTTC.

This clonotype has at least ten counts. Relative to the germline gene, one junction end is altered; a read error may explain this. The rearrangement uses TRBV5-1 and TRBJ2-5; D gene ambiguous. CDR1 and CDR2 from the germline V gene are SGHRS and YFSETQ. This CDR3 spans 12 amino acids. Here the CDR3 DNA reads TGTGCCAGCAGCCTACTTGAAGAGACCCAGTACTTC. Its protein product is CASSLLEETQYF.